This TCR beta chain came from a study of T cell responses to AZD1222 COVID-19 vaccine. Study results and limitations: In a largely white British group with more females than males, clonal diversity was possibly underestimated.

Profiling relied on immunoSEQ multiplex PCR, and the TCRdb table lists in-frame clones only, not all of them. The table records 85,000 to 110,000 clones, approximately 89% of them present only once. Germline assignment: CDR1 SGHTA and CDR2 FQGTGA. The CDR3 runs 15 residues. J gave up 2 bases and V 1 base, and 1 base lay outside the gene matches. About this clone itself: What it recognizes is unknown.

Sequencing used peripheral blood, obtained on day 0 of AZD1222 vaccination. The gene calls are TRBV7-3 and TRBJ2-1, with 8 bases that match TRBD2. This clonotype was obtained from an adult in good health. The DNA of the CDR3 is TGTGCCAGCAGCTTAATAGCGGGGACCTACAATGAGCAGTTCTTC. Its translation: CASSLIAGTYNEQFF. Filled out from reference TRBV7-3 and TRBJ2-1, the complete variable domain reads GAGVSQTPSNKVTEKGKYVELRCDPISGHTALYWYRQSLGQGPEFLIYFQGTGAADDSGLPNDRFFAVRPEGSVSTLKIQRTERGDSAVYLCASSLIAGTYNEQFFGPGTRLTVL.